This T cell receptor beta chain was obtained from a study of blood T cell repertoires in COVID-19. For the study at large: Sources were T cells, B-cell-depleted T cells, or PBMCs; the material itself was cDNA or gDNA.

Recovered participants had two consecutive negative NP/OP PCR tests, healthcare professional clearance, or symptom resolution. Profiling relied on immunoSEQ multiplex PCR, and the TCRdb table lists in-frame clones only, not all of them. The repertoire holds around 260,000 clones, with around 90% as singletons. This sequence was found in a woman under 40 who had recovered from COVID-19. The material sequenced was PBMCs or T cells enriched from blood (not recorded which).

This CDR3 reads CASSSRPGGNQPQHF. CDR3 sequence (DNA): TGTGCCAGTAGTAGCCGCCCGGGGGGCAATCAGCCCCAGCATTTT. This chain connects TRBV19 to TRBJ1-5, with D perhaps TRBD1 (5 bases). Trimming removed 4 bases from V and 2 bases from J, with 12 bases in between. Germline lookup yields CDR1 LNHDA and CDR2 SQIVND (reference sequence). The length of the CDR3 is 15 residues.